This T cell receptor beta chain originates from a study of control samples from healthy donors and cancer patients (dated by TCRdb to 2020 to 2022). As to this clone: Its antigen is not yet known. One base away there is no much larger clone; base qualities are not given.

Library preparation used the immunoSEQ multiplex PCR assay. TCRdb obtained this table from immuneACCESS and retained in-frame rearrangements with V and J assigned. These tables miss some clones; where compared with another copy, unresolved V genes account for less than half of the shortfall, and the remainder is unexplained. The sample records 120,000 or so clones, almost 95% of which are singletons. The ten largest clones take up around 0.6% of the sample. Relative to germline, V is 5 bases shorter and J is 7 bases shorter, with 14 bases between their ends. The CDR3 contains 14 residues, cysteine and phenylalanine counted. Only the CDR3 portion is preserved as DNA: 42 bases, with reading frame beginning at the first base. Looking up the germline V gene yields CDR1 MNHEY and CDR2 SVGAGI.

This clonotype was obtained from a man older than 75 with head and neck cancer. The V gene is TRBV6-5 and the J gene is TRBJ2-2; the D region may be TRBD1 or TRBD2, each matching 5 bases equally. Specimen: PBMCs. CDR3 reads: CASSPPTRGGELFF. At the DNA level, the sequence is TGTGCCAGCAGTCCCCCAACGAGGGGCGGGGAGCTGTTTTTT.